This TCR beta chain was found in a study of early stage breast cancer tumors. Notes on the study in general: In about 90% of the 16 patients, blood comparison separated tumor from normal breast. Tumors had roughly 2.4-fold higher T cell density and higher clonality than adjacent normal breast tissue.

Losses at the gene ends were 3 bases for V and 6 bases for J; bases not matched to a gene: 11. Germline V gene sequence: CDR1 SGDLS, CDR2 YYNGEE. The CDR3 length is 16 residues. Points on this clone: No antigen is known for it.

Profiling relied on immunoSEQ multiplex PCR, and the TCRdb table lists in-frame clones only, not all of them. The sample lists tens of thousands of clones, more than 65% seen once, with 3.5% in the top ten. This receptor was taken from a person aged 55 to 75 with breast cancer. Sequencing was done on a sample of blood. The chain recombines TRBV9 with TRBJ2-1, with TRBD2 matching over 8 bases. The CDR3 DNA is TGTGCCAGCAGCGCCGACCCCCGCGGGGGGTTCAATGAGCAGTTCTTC. Translating it yields CASSADPRGGFNEQFF.